Here is one T cell receptor beta chain with its context. Authors' processing steps: Amplification with reference gene primers provided the estimates of nucleated cell counts. The table came from immunoSEQ multiplex PCR; TCRdb's copy has only in-frame clones and leaves some out. V, J and clone size derive from that table, while D and trimming were established from the DNA sequence. The table lists tens of thousands of clones, roughly nine tenths of them singletons. This CDR3 spans 14 amino acids. Trimming removed 4 bases from V and 1 base from J; junction bases left unmatched: 0. In germline, CDR1 is LNHDA, CDR2 SQIVND (reference sequence). This entry is derived from a study of blood T cell repertoires in COVID-19. Overall study context: Whether acute or convalescent, the COVID-19 samples came from the United States, Italy and Spain. From T cells, B-cell-depleted T cells, or PBMCs came the material, which was cDNA or gDNA.

Sequenced material: peripheral blood. The sequence came from a human donor with active COVID-19. The donor label of this sample is uncertain. The genes are TRBV19 and TRBJ2-2; 7 bases map to TRBD2. In DNA, the CDR3 is TGTGCCAGTAGTACTAGCGGGAACACCGGGGAGCTGTTTTTT. Translation gives CASSTSGNTGELFF. The entire variable domain, with the rest obtained from reference TRBV19 and TRBJ2-2, is as follows: DGGITQSPKYLFRKEGQNVTLSCEQNLNHDAMYWYRQDPGQGLRLIYYSQIVNDFQKGDIAEGYSVSREKKESFPLTVTSAQKNPTAFYLCASSTSGNTGELFFGEGSRLTVL.